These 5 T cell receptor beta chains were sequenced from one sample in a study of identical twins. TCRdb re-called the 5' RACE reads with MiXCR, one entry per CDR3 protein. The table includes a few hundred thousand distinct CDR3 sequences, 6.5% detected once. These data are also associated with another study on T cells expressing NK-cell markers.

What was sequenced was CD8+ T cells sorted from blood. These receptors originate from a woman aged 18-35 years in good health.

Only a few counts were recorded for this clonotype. The CDR3 sequence: CASSSQNTIYF. The CDR3, as DNA: TGTGCCAGCAGCTCCCAAAACACCATATATTTT. V is TRBV7-9 and J is TRBJ1-3; D not resolved. This CDR3 is built from 11 residues. Germline V gene lookup returns CDR1 SEHNR and CDR2 FQNEAQ (reference sequence). V gave up 4 bases and J gave up 6 bases, with 4 bases separating them.

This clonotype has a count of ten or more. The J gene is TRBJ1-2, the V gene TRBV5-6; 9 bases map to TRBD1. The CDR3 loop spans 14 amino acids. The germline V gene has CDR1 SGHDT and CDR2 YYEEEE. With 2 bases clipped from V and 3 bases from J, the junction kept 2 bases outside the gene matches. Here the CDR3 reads CASSFGTGHYGYTF. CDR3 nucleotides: TGTGCCAGCAGCTTCGGGACAGGGCACTATGGCTACACCTTC.

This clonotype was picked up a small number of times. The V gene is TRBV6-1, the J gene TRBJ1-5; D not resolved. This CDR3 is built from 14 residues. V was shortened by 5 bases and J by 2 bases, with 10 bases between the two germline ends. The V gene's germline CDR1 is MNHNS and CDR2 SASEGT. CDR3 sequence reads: CASSRREGNQPQHF. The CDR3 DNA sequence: TGTGCCAGCAGTCGCCGGGAAGGCAATCAGCCCCAGCATTTT.

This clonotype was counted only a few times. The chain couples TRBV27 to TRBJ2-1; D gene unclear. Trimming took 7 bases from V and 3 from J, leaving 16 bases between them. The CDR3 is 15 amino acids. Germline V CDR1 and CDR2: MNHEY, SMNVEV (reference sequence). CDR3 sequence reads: CASTPLTGDYNEQFF. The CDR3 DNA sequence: TGTGCCAGCACCCCGCTGACTGGAGACTACAATGAGCAGTTCTTC.

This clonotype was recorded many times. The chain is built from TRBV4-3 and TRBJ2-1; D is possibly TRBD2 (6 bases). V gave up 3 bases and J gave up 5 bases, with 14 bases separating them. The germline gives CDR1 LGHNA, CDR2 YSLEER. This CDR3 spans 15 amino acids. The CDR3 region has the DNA TGCGCCAGCAGCCAGTCGGGAGCCGTTAACAATGAGCAGTTCTTC. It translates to CASSQSGAVNNEQFF.